This T cell receptor beta chain was found in a study of CD8+CD57+ T cells in acquired aplastic anemia (dated by TCRdb to the late 2010s). For context, the study as a whole: Extracted DNA from sorted CD4+ and CD8+ cells averaged around 3.2 ug, ranging from 0.2 to 27.4 ug. A CD8+CD57+ expansion meant a frequency higher than the mean frequency seen in healthy subjects. Findings and caveats that apply to the study as a whole: Although 25 to 30 CD8+ CDR3 sequences were shared by patients and controls, these sequences appeared highly expressed in patients and within the immunodominant clones of patients. Patients and healthy controls showed no significant difference in CD8+ Simpson's diversity (P=0.060).

With regard to this clonotype: The specificity of this receptor is unknown. With a much larger clone just one base away, this may be a read error.

Profiling of TCR beta VDJ combinations and CDR3 sequences used genomic DNA as the template. TCR repertoire sequencing was run on an Illumina HiSeq 2000. As for the authors' bioinformatics: TRBV/TRBJ rearrangement plots, CDR3 size and DJ length profiles, and Simpson's diversity index were used to assess repertoires. The most abundant DNA sequence in the deep sequencing data was defined as the immunodominant clone. CDR3 amino acid sequences were checked for sharing across subjects and were also compared against the VDJdb database and published repertoires. TCRdb reworked the public reads: Q25 trimming with fastp, MiXCR clone assembly, productive beta chains retained. Every entry covers one CDR3 protein and lists the most common genes and DNA from its rows. TCRdb's processing, not the study's, gives the V and J calls here. The sample table shows hundreds of thousands of distinct CDR3 sequences, and about 44% are seen once. 7.8% of the sample is taken by the ten largest.

As encoded in the germline V gene (reference sequence), CDR1 is DFQATT while CDR2 is SNEGSKA. Trimming removed 0 bases from V and 10 bases from J, leaving 19 bases between the germline ends. The CDR3 sequence holds 15 residues, the cysteine and phenylalanine included. Only CDR3 DNA remains: 45 bases, in frame from the first base. Flow cytometry had shown CD8+CD57+ cell expansion in the patients selected for sequencing. All patients had severe acquired aplastic anemia diagnosed by International Study of Aplastic Anemia and Agranulocytosis and Camitta criteria. Patients had received no therapy at the time of blood sampling. In this study, sorted CD4+ and CD8+ T cells from the blood of healthy subjects and of severe aplastic anemia patients had their TCR repertoires deep-sequenced. In the USA, patient enrollment took place under clinicaltrials.gov protocols 00001620, 01623167, 00001397, 00071045, 00081523 and 00961064. Ficoll-Paque density gradient centrifugation was used to isolate peripheral blood mononuclear cells. Before DNA was extracted, CD4+ and CD8+ T cells were sorted using either FACS or magnetic beads.

Sequenced: sorted CD4+, CD8+, or CD8+CD57+ T cells (not recorded which) from PBMCs. In this chain, TRBV20-1 is recombined with TRBJ2-1, with the D call tentatively TRBD1 or TRBD2, each fitting 5 bases. The source of this sequence is a human donor with aplastic anemia. The CDR3 here reads CSARDEGRSSYEQFF. Read as DNA, the sequence is TGCAGTGCTAGAGATGAGGGGCGAAGCTCCTACGAGCAGTTCTTC.